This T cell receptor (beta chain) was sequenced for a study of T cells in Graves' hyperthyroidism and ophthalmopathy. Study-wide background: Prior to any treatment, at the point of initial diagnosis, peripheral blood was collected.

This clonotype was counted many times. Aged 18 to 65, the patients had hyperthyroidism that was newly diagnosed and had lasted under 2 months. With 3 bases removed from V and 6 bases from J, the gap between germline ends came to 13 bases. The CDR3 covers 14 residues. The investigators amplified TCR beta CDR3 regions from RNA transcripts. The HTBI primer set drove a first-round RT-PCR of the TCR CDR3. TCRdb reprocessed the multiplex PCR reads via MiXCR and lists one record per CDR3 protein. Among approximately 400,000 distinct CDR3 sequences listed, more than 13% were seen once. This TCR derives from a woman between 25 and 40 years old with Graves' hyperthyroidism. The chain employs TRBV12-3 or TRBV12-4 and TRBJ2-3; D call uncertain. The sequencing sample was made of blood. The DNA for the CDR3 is TGTGCCAGCAGTTTCGAAGGGCCCGGGGATACGCAGTATTTT. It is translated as CASSFEGPGDTQYF.